This T cell receptor (beta chain) was found in a study of tumor and adjacent non-tumor tissue in lung cancer. A remark on this clonotype: The conserved final phenylalanine or tryptophan is absent from the CDR3, which likely points to a read error. No DNA is shown, since the ends of the CDR3 on it are uncertain; the CDR3 is the one TCRdb lists.

A modified ARM-PCR protocol with three rounds of nested PCR amplified TCRbeta. TCRdb analysed the multiplex PCR reads with MiXCR anew, one entry per CDR3 protein. There are more than 85,000 distinct CDR3 sequences in the sample; roughly 75% occur only once, and roughly 35% lies in the top ten. The CDR3 comprises 15 residues, both ends counted. RNA was extracted from bulk tissue without any cell sorting. This chain connects TRBV12-1 to TRBJ2-3; the D call of TRBD2 is as the table states it, not checked on the DNA. TRBV12-1 is assigned pseudogene status. Input material: lung tumor tissue. This clonotype was obtained from a woman in her fifties or sixties with non-small cell lung cancer. The CDR3 here is CASSFVRETPDTQYI.